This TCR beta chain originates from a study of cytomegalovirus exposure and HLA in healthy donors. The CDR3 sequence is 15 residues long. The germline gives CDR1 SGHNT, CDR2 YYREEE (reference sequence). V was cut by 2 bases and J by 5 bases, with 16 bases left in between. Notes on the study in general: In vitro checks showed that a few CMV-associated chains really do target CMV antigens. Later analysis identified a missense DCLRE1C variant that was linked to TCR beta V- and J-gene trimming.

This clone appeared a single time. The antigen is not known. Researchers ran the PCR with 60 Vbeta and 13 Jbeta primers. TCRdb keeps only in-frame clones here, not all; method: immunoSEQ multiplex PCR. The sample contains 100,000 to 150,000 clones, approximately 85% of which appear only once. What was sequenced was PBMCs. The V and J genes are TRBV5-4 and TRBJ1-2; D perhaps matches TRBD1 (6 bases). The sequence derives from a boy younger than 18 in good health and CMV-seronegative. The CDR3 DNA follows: TGTGCCAGCAGCTTACCCGGGGGGGGCGAGTATGGCTACACCTTC. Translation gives CASSLPGGGEYGYTF.